This T cell receptor beta chain comes out of a study of CD8 T cells in ankylosing spondylitis. Study conclusions and caveats: Ankylosing spondylitis blood seemed to carry a telltale TCR beta motif made of seven or eight highly homologous variants.

Generation of TCR beta libraries employed quantitative 5'-RACE incorporating molecular barcodes. TCRdb reprocessed the 5' RACE reads via MiXCR and lists one record per CDR3 protein. The repertoire has 670,000 or so distinct CDR3 sequences, roughly 19% of them found once; the top ten carry under 20%. This clonotype was counted only a few times. The antigen is not known. The CDR3 consists of 15 residues. Trimming left V 4 bases short and J 0 bases short, with 13 bases between. The germline CDR1 and CDR2 sequences are MNHEY and SVGAGI. The sequenced sample was blood, either unsorted or a sorted T cell fraction (not recorded which). The sequence derives from a male donor with ankylosing spondylitis. The rearrangement uses TRBV6-5 and TRBJ2-7; no reliable D call. CDR3 sequence reads: CASSSHRSLSYEQYF. The CDR3 DNA reads TGTGCCAGCAGTTCACATCGGTCCCTCTCCTACGAGCAGTACTTC.